The rows below give T cell receptor beta chains drawn from one sample of a study of blood T cell repertoires in COVID-19. Assay: immunoSEQ multiplex PCR; the TCRdb copy retains only in-frame clones and omits some. The data show approximately 110,000 clones, with around 90% seen just once and roughly 2.1% held by the top ten. What was sequenced was peripheral blood. These receptors all come from a man in his forties or fifties with COVID-19, enrolled during active disease. The CDR3 runs from the conserved cysteine through the conserved F or W. D genes are given only for firm matches. Not every row has a clone size; where given, it reads once, few, many or a size class.

V,D,size,J,CDR3
TRBV11-2,.,.,TRBJ2-3,CASSFPGLSTDTQYF
TRBV7-9,TRBD2,.,TRBJ2-1,CASSAWLAGANEQFF
TRBV7-9,TRBD1,.,TRBJ1-6,CASSWGQGDLLHF
TRBV5-1,.,.,TRBJ2-3,CASSLSGDTQYF
TRBV6-1,TRBD1,.,TRBJ1-2,CASSDRWGQGFYGYTF
TRBV11-2,.,.,TRBJ1-1,CASSLGQQNTEAFF
TRBV30,.,.,TRBJ2-3,CAWSADRDTQYF
TRBV20-1,.,.,TRBJ1-2,CSATGNEGYTF
TRBV25-1,TRBD2,.,TRBJ2-6,CASVAGRGPNVLTF
TRBV6-5,.,.,TRBJ2-6,CASSYSGGAGANVLTF
TRBV5-8,.,.,TRBJ1-1,CASSFGTVNAFF
TRBV6-2/TRBV6-3,TRBD2,.,TRBJ2-7,CASSRTSGAYEQYF
TRBV5-4,TRBD1,.,TRBJ1-6,CASSARQGPNSPLHF
TRBV6-1,TRBD1,.,TRBJ1-4,CASSPDRAITEKLFF
TRBV30,.,.,TRBJ1-3,CAWRIGSGNTIYF
TRBV6-5,.,.,TRBJ2-2,CASTLGSANTGELFF
TRBV27,TRBD1,.,TRBJ1-6,CASSYGTDYNSPLHF
TRBV25-1,.,.,TRBJ2-2,CASSLTGWGTGELFF
TRBV10-3,.,.,TRBJ2-3,CAISDRDGDTQYF
TRBV6-2/TRBV6-3,.,few,TRBJ1-1,CASSLQGDTEAFF
TRBV9,.,.,TRBJ2-7,CASALMDSSYEQYF
TRBV11-2,.,once,TRBJ2-5,CASTSQETQYF